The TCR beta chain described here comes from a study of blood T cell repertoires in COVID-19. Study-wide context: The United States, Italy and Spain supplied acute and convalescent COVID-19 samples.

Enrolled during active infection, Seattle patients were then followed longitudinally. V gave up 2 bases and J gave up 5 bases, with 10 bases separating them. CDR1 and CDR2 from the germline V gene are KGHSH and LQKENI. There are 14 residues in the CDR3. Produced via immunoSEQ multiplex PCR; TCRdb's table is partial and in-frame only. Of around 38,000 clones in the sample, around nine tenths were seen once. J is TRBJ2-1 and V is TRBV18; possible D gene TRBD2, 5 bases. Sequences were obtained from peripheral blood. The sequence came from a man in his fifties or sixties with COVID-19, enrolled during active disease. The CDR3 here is CASSPGLGNNEQFF. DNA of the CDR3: TGTGCCAGCTCACCAGGACTGGGGAACAATGAGCAGTTCTTC.